The present T cell receptor beta chain was sequenced within a study of T cell repertoires in aging, cancer and after chemotherapy. The template was genomic DNA from peripheral blood, not RNA. This clonotype was counted between two and nine times. Its target is unknown. The V end lost 6 bases, the J end lost 3 bases, and 29 bases lay between the germline ends. The CDR3 totals 20 residues. A mixed TRB-A/B primer pool amplified rearranged TRB by multiplex touch-down PCR. MiXCR, run by TCRdb on the multiplex PCR reads, gives a single entry per CDR3 protein. The repertoire holds almost 3,000 distinct CDR3 sequences, 28% seen once, with about 10% in the top ten. Regarding the study as a whole: In each cancer cohort, median generation probability increased across chemotherapy, suggesting thymic output rebounded.

This chain links TRBV12-3 or TRBV12-4 with TRBJ2-2, with D perhaps given as TRBD1 or TRBD2 (7 bases each). The TCR sequence derives from a human donor with a solid tumor. Sequences were obtained from blood. The CDR3 coding sequence is TGTGCCAGCAGACTAGGGGGGGGACAGAGGGGGAGGACGTACACCGGGGAGCTGTTTTTT. Amino acid sequence: CASRLGGGQRGRTYTGELFF.